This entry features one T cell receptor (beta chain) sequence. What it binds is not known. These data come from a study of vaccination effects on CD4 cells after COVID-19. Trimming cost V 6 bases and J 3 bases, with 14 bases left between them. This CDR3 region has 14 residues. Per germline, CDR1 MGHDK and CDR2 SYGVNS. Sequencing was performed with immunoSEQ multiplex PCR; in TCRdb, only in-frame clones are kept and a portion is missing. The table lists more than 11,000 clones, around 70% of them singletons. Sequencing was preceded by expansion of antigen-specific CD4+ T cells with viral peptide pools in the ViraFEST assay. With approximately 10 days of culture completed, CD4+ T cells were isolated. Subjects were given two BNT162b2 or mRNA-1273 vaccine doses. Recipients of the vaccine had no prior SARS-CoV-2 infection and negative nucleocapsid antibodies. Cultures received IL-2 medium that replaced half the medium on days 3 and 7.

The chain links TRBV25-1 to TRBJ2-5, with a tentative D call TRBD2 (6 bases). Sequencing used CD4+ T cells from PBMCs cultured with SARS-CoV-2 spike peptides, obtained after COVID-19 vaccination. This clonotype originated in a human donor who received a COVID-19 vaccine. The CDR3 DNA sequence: TGTGCCAGCAGCGCCCCGGAGCGGGAAGAGACCCAGTACTTC. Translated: CASSAPEREETQYF.